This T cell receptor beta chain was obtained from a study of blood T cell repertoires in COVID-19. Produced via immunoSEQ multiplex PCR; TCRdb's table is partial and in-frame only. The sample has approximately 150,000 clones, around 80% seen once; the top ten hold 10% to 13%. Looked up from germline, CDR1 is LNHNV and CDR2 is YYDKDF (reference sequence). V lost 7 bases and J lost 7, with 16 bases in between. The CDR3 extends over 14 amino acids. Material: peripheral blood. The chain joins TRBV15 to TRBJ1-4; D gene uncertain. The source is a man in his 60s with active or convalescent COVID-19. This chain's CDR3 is CATNPGDSFEKLFF. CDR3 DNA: TGTGCCACCAACCCGGGAGATAGCTTTGAAAAACTGTTTTTT.